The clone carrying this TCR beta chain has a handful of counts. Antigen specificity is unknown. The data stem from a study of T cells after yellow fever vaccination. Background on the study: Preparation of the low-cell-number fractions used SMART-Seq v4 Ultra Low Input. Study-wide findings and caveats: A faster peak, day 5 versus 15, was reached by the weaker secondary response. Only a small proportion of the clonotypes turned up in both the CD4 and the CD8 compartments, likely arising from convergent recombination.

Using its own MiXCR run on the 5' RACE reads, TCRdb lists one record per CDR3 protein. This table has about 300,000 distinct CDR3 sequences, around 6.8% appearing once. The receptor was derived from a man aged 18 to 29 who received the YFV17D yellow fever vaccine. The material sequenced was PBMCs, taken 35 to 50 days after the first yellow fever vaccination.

The CDR3 is CASSSGTGMDEQFF. The DNA for the CDR3 is TGTGCCAGCAGTTCCGGGACAGGGATGGATGAGCAGTTCTTC. This chain connects TRBV2 to TRBJ2-1, with 9 nucleotides matching TRBD1. The V gene end was trimmed by 5 bases and the J gene end by 8 bases; junction bases not matched to a gene: 7. The CDR3 has 14 amino acids. Germline CDR1 and CDR2: SNHLY and FYNNEI.